This T cell receptor (beta chain) is from a study of human T cells and chemical hapten exposure. At the level of the study: Yields of TCR per sample differed, chiefly owing to small differences in pooled library volume. Study findings and constraints: Once DPC sensitization occurred, TCRs above 1 in 1000 frequency showed no change.

The time point: healthy volunteer bleed at 6 weeks. Before extraction, the whole blood was not fractionated, and total RNA was taken from it. The CDR3 consists of 12 residues. Germline-derived CDR1 and CDR2 are MDHEN and SYDVKM. V was cut by 8 bases and J by 5 bases, with 12 bases left in between. This clonotype appeared many times. Its antigen is still unknown. The study used a library that attached unique molecular identifiers to individual cDNA molecules. TCRdb passed the RACE reads through MiXCR, listing each CDR3 protein once. The sample carries about 77,000 distinct CDR3 sequences, approximately 8.1% recorded once.

The chain recombines TRBV28 with TRBJ1-2; D unresolved. Sequences were obtained from whole blood. The clonotype comes from a female donor in good health. Some clones in this sample may be carry-over from other donors' samples. CDR3 sequence: CASRDGAYGYTF. CDR3 DNA sequence: TGTGCCAGCCGCGACGGTGCTTATGGCTACACCTTC.